A single sample gave rise to the 27 T cell receptor beta chains below, sequenced in a study of control samples from healthy donors and cancer patients (dated by TCRdb to 2018 to 2020). The library was produced with the immunoSEQ multiplex PCR assay. TCRdb mirrors the immuneACCESS table, restricted to in-frame sequences. Some clones are absent from its copies; in checked studies, under half trace to an unresolved V gene, and the reason for the others is unknown. The sample data list approximately 100,000 clones, and 85% to 90% of these were observed just once. The ten largest clones take up approximately 16% of the sample. What was sequenced was blood. Every receptor here comes from a woman aged 45-59 years in good health.

This clone turned up a few times. J is TRBJ1-5 and V is TRBV10-2, with 7 bases matching TRBD1. V gave up 2 bases and J gave up 2 bases; unmatched junction bases: 6. The germline V gene encodes CDR1 WSHSY and CDR2 SAAADI. The CDR3 spans 16 residues. CDR3 nucleotide sequence: TGCGCCAGCAGTGAGACGGCAGGGGGTGGCAATCAGCCCCAGCATTTT. Translated, it gives CASSETAGGGNQPQHF.

The V gene is TRBV12-3 or TRBV12-4, the J gene TRBJ2-3; D is perhaps TRBD1 (6 bases). Trimming pared 7 bases from V and 8 bases from J, leaving 13 bases between. The CDR3 is 12 amino acids. CDR3 amino acids: CASKTTGGTQYF. DNA of the CDR3: TGTGCCAGCAAGACGACAGGAGGTACGCAGTATTTT.

The V and J genes are TRBV6-1 and TRBJ1-2; unclear D gene. This CDR3 region has 16 residues. Germline-derived CDR1 and CDR2 are MNHNS and SASEGT. V gave up 2 bases and J gave up 4 bases, with 17 bases separating them. The CDR3 DNA is TGTGCCAGCAGTGAACAAGGGCTGGCGGGGATCTATGGCTACACCTTC. Translating gives CASSEQGLAGIYGYTF.

With regard to this clone: One end of the junction is discordant with germline, which a read error may explain. This sequence joins TRBV5-1 and TRBJ1-1; D is ambiguous. CDR1 SGHRS and CDR2 YFSETQ come from the germline V gene. The CDR3 covers 13 residues. CDR3 region: CANSLVVSTEAFF. The CDR3, as DNA: TGCGCCAACAGCTTGGTAGTTAGCACTGAAGCTTTCTTT.

This chain links TRBV30 with TRBJ2-2, with 12 positions matching TRBD2. CDR1 is GTSNPN and CDR2 is SVGIG in the germline V gene (reference sequence). Trimming cost V 0 bases and J 6 bases; bases outside gene matches: 14. CDR3 length equals 19 residues. The CDR3 DNA is TGTGCCTGGAGTGTATTAAGGACTAGCGGGACCTATTTCCCCGGGGAGCTGTTTTTT. As protein: CAWSVLRTSGTYFPGELFF. Looking up the rest from reference TRBV30 and TRBJ2-2 gives the full variable domain: SQTIHQWPATLVQPVGSPLSLECTVEGTSNPNLYWYRQAAGRGLQLLFYSVGIGQISSEVPQNLSASRPQDRQFILSSKKLLLSDSGFYLCAWSVLRTSGTYFPGELFFGEGSRLTVL.

This rearrangement joins TRBV7-6 to TRBJ2-3; tentative D call: TRBD1 (7 bases). Germline V lookup: CDR1 SGHVS, CDR2 FNYEAQ. The ends were cut back, 3 bases at V and 4 bases at J, with 14 bases in the middle. The CDR3 contains 15 residues. This CDR3 reads CASSLGRGVADTQYF. The CDR3 nucleotides read TGTGCCAGCAGCTTGGGCAGGGGGGTTGCAGATACGCAGTATTTT.

The chain combines TRBV19 with TRBJ1-4; tentative D call: TRBD1 (5 bases). V gave up 8 bases and J gave up 6 bases, with 19 bases separating them. This CDR3 contains 15 residues. Germline values: CDR1 LNHDA, CDR2 SQIVND (reference sequence). For the CDR3, the DNA is TGTGCCAGTTCAGGGAATTTCGGGGGACATGAAAAACTGTTTTTT. Residues: CASSGNFGGHEKLFF.

The chain combines TRBV13 with TRBJ2-2; a weak D match, TRBD2 (5 bases). V gave up 10 bases and J gave up 3 bases, with 15 bases separating them. The CDR3 totals 14 residues. The germline gives CDR1 PRHDT, CDR2 FYEKMQ (reference sequence). The CDR3 protein is CATTRSGDTGELFF. The CDR3 DNA reads as TGTGCCACTACTCGGTCCGGGGACACCGGGGAGCTGTTTTTT.

This sequence joins TRBV19 and TRBJ1-3, with D perhaps TRBD1 (5 bases). The CDR3 runs to 15 residues. CDR1 and CDR2 (germline): LNHDA, SQIVND (reference sequence). V was trimmed by 6 bases and J by 1 base, leaving 13 bases between them. CDR3: CASRGSQGSGNTIYF. CDR3 DNA: TGTGCCAGTAGAGGATCTCAGGGATCTGGAAACACCATATATTTT.

The chain recombines TRBV19 with TRBJ2-3; weak D call: TRBD1 (6 bases). Germline values: CDR1 LNHDA, CDR2 SQIVND (reference sequence). The CDR3 has 16 amino acids. Trimming removed 6 bases from V and 4 bases from J, with 20 bases in between. CDR3 in DNA: TGTGCCAGTAGACTAAACATAGCCCCAGGGGCAGATACGCAGTATTTT. Its protein is CASRLNIAPGADTQYF.

The CDR3 DNA reads as TGTGCCAGCACCCCCCTAGCGGGGGGGGCAGATACGCAGTATTTT. This encodes CASTPLAGGADTQYF. This chain links TRBV27 with TRBJ2-3, with 12 bases fitting TRBD2. The V and J ends lost 7 bases and 4 bases, in that order; junction bases with no gene match: 6. CDR1 and CDR2 (germline): MNHEY, SMNVEV (reference sequence). There are 15 residues in the CDR3.

This chain connects TRBV19 to TRBJ2-3; D tentatively reads TRBD1 or TRBD2 (6 bases each). The V gene lost 6 bases and the J gene lost 2 bases, with 12 bases spanning the gap. This CDR3 comprises 14 residues. Per the germline V gene, CDR1 is LNHDA and CDR2 is SQIVND (reference sequence). CDR3 nucleotide sequence: TGTGCCAGTAGCAAGGGGGGCACCACAGATACGCAGTATTTT. This translates into CASSKGGTTDTQYF. Variable domain in full (rest from reference TRBV19 and TRBJ2-3): DGGITQSPKYLFRKEGQNVTLSCEQNLNHDAMYWYRQDPGQGLRLIYYSQIVNDFQKGDIAEGYSVSREKKESFPLTVTSAQKNPTAFYLCASSKGGTTDTQYFGPGTRLTVL.

The chain uses TRBV12-5 and TRBJ1-1; D not certain. V lost 1 base and J 1 base, leaving 7 bases between the germline ends. CDR3 length: 14 residues. The germline gives CDR1 LGHNT, CDR2 FRNRAP. DNA of the CDR3: TGTGCTAGTGGTTTGGGCGGCAGGAACACTGAAGCTTTCTTT. Its protein product is CASGLGGRNTEAFF.

A few counts support this clone. The J gene is TRBJ2-3, the V gene TRBV28, with 9 nucleotides matching TRBD1. Germline V gives CDR1 MDHEN, CDR2 SYDVKM. CDR3 length: 17 residues. V dropped 5 bases and J dropped 7; count of bases not matched to a gene: 16. The CDR3 here is CASSTNRGPAFMNTQYF. CDR3 coding DNA: TGTGCCAGCAGTACGAACAGGGGGCCTGCTTTCATGAATACGCAGTATTTT.

This clone came up a few times. The chain is built from TRBV6-5 and TRBJ1-1, with 7 nucleotides matching TRBD1. The CDR3 has 13 amino acids. With V trimmed by 10 bases and J by 11 bases, 16 bases remained unmatched. The germline V gene encodes CDR1 MNHEY and CDR2 SVGAGI. CDR3 DNA: TGTGCCACCGGGAGGAGAGGGACAGCAGAGGCTTTCTTT. Translated, it gives CATGRRGTAEAFF.

This CDR3 is CASSLGGVSLDTQYF. CDR3 DNA sequence: TGTGCCAGCAGCTTAGGAGGGGTTTCCCTAGATACGCAGTATTTT. The J gene is TRBJ2-3, the V gene TRBV7-2, with D perhaps TRBD1 or TRBD2 (5 bases each). V was trimmed by 1 base and J by 5 bases, leaving 13 bases between them. From germline, CDR1 is SGHTA and CDR2 FQGNSA. The CDR3 has 15 residues.

The chain has TRBV12-5 and TRBJ2-1; possible D gene TRBD1, 6 bases. The CDR3 contains 14 residues. Trimming removed 7 bases at V and 3 bases at J, with 13 bases between. Germline assignment: CDR1 LGHNT and CDR2 FRNRAP. CDR3 in amino acids: CASALDSLYNEQFF. CDR3 nucleotides: TGTGCTAGTGCCCTGGACAGCCTCTACAATGAGCAGTTCTTC.

Here the CDR3 reads CASRGDGDPNTEAFF. The CDR3 DNA is TGTGCCAGCAGGGGGGACGGAGACCCGAACACTGAAGCTTTCTTT. The chain combines TRBV2 with TRBJ1-1, with D perhaps TRBD1 (5 bases). CDR3 length: 15 amino acids. V was clipped by 6 bases and J by 1 base, with 15 bases between them. From germline, CDR1 is SNHLY and CDR2 FYNNEI.

The chain uses TRBV21-1 and TRBJ2-3. TRBV21-1 is an annotated pseudogene. The CDR3 contains 19 residues. The CDR3 loop reads CASSEKNGPWGEARDTQYF. The CDR3 DNA reads TGTGCCAGCAGCGAAAAAAACGGGCCCTGGGGTGAGGCTAGAGATACGCAGTATTTT.

The chain joins TRBV5-1 to TRBJ1-1, with no clear D. The V gene lost 0 bases and the J gene lost 2 bases, with 11 bases spanning the gap. The germline V gene encodes CDR1 SGHRS and CDR2 YFSETQ. CDR3 length: 15 amino acids. The CDR3 DNA is TGCGCCAGCAGCTTGGCCGGAGGAATTAACACTGAAGCTTTCTTT. Encoded protein: CASSLAGGINTEAFF.

Written as DNA, the CDR3 is TGTGCCACCAGCGTGGACAGGGTGACCAAAAACATTCAGTACTTC. Its translation is CATSVDRVTKNIQYF. The V and J genes are TRBV15 and TRBJ2-4; TRBD1 matches at 8 bases. J gave up 2 bases and V 5 bases, and 5 bases lay outside the gene matches. This CDR3 is 15 amino acids long. From germline, CDR1 is LNHNV and CDR2 YYDKDF (reference sequence).

The J gene is TRBJ2-7, the V gene TRBV11-2; D is uncertain. Germline values: CDR1 SGHAT, CDR2 FQNNGV. Trimming removed 2 bases from V and 3 bases from J, with 5 bases in between. The CDR3 is 12 amino acids. The CDR3 protein is CASSLMLYEQYF. The CDR3 region has the DNA TGTGCCAGCAGCTTAATGCTCTACGAGCAGTACTTC.

The V call is TRBV18, the J call TRBJ2-3; perhaps TRBD2 as D (6 bases). CDR3 length: 13 residues. CDR1 is KGHSH and CDR2 is LQKENI in the germline V gene. The V end lost 5 bases, the J end lost 4 bases, and 10 bases lay between the germline ends. The CDR3 sequence: CASSRASADTQYF. As DNA, the CDR3 is TGTGCCAGCTCAAGGGCTAGCGCAGATACGCAGTATTTT. The whole variable domain, remainder taken from reference TRBV18 and TRBJ2-3, is NAGVMQNPRHLVRRRGQEARLRCSPMKGHSHVYWYRQLPEEGLKFMVYLQKENIIDESGMPKERFSAEFPKEGPSILRIQQVVRGDSAAYFCASSRASADTQYFGPGTRLTVL.

V usage is TRBV5-8 and J usage is TRBJ1-2; D is unclear. The CDR3 loop spans 14 amino acids. V was cut by 3 bases and J by 2 bases, with 11 bases left in between. Germline V CDR1 and CDR2: SGHTS, YDEGEE. This chain's CDR3 is CASSSPTENYGYTF. The CDR3 nucleotides are TGTGCCAGCAGCTCCCCAACAGAAAACTATGGCTACACCTTC.

The genes are TRBV9 and TRBJ2-2; TRBD1 matches 7 bases. This CDR3 is 15 amino acids long. The ends lost 0 bases at V and 5 bases at J; junction bases unmatched: 4. CDR1 and CDR2 from the germline V gene are SGDLS and YYNGEE. Here the CDR3 DNA reads TGTGCCAGCAGCGTAGAAAGGGGGCGGACCGGGGAGCTGTTTTTT. As protein: CASSVERGRTGELFF.

The rearrangement uses TRBV29-1 and TRBJ2-3; 11 bases match TRBD2. Trimming took 5 bases from V and 4 from J; bases not matched to a gene: 8. Germline CDR1 reads SQVTM; CDR2 reads ANQGSEA. The CDR3 length is 15 residues. The CDR3 sequence: CSVIRLAGMADTQYF. The CDR3 DNA is TGCAGCGTTATTAGACTAGCGGGAATGGCAGATACGCAGTATTTT.

The rearrangement joins TRBV14 to TRBJ2-3; TRBD2 agrees at 12 bases. The CDR3 loop spans 17 amino acids. The ends lost 0 bases at V and 2 bases at J; junction bases unmatched: 3. CDR1 is SGHDN, CDR2 FVKESK, per germline. The CDR3 loop is CASSQEGLAGPTDTQYF. In nucleotides, the CDR3 is TGTGCCAGCAGCCAAGAGGGACTAGCGGGCCCCACAGATACGCAGTATTTT.